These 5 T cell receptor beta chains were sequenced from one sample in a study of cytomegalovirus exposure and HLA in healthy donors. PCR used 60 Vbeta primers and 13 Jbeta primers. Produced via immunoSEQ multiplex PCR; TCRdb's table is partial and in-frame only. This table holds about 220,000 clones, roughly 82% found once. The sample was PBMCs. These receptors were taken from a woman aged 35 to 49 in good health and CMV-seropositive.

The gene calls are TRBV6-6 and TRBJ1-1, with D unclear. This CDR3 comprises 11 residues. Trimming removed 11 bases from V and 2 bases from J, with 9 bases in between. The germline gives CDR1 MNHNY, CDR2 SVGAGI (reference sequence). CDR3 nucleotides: TGTGCCGCAACTATAAACACTGAAGCTTTCTTT. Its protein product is CAATINTEAFF.

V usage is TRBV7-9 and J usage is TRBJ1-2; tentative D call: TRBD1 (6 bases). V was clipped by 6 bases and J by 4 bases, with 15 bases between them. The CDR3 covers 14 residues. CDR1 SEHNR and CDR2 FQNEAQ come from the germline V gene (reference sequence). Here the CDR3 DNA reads TGTGCCAGCAGTCATTCTGACAGGCCCTATGGCTACACCTTC. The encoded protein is CASSHSDRPYGYTF.

The CDR3 coding sequence is TGTGCCTCGCATGCGGGCACTGAAGCTTTCTTT. Translation gives CASHAGTEAFF. The V call is TRBV30, the J call TRBJ1-1; D remains unclear. The V end lost 7 bases, the J end lost 4 bases, and 10 bases lay between the germline ends. The length of the CDR3 is 11 residues. Germline lookup yields CDR1 GTSNPN and CDR2 SVGIG (reference sequence). Combining the CDR3 with reference TRBV30 and TRBJ1-1 gives the whole variable domain SQTIHQWPATLVQPVGSPLSLECTVEGTSNPNLYWYRQAAGRGLQLLFYSVGIGQISSEVPQNLSASRPQDRQFILSSKKLLLSDSGFYLCASHAGTEAFFGQGTRLTVV.

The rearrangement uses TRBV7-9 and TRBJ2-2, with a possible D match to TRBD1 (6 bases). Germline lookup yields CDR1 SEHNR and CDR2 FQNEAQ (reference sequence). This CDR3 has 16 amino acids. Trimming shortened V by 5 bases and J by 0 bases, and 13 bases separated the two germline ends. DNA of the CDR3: TGTGCCAGCAGCCCCCGCGAGGGGGCGAACACCGGGGAGCTGTTTTTT. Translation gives CASSPREGANTGELFF.

In DNA, the CDR3 is TGTGCCAGCAGCCAAACCACAGGGGTTAGTACTGAAGCTTTCTTT. Translated, it gives CASSQTTGVSTEAFF. The V and J genes are TRBV5-4 and TRBJ1-1, with 7 nucleotides matching TRBD1. The CDR3 covers 15 residues. With V trimmed by 4 bases and J by 5 bases, 11 bases remained unmatched. From germline, CDR1 is SGHNT and CDR2 YYREEE (reference sequence).